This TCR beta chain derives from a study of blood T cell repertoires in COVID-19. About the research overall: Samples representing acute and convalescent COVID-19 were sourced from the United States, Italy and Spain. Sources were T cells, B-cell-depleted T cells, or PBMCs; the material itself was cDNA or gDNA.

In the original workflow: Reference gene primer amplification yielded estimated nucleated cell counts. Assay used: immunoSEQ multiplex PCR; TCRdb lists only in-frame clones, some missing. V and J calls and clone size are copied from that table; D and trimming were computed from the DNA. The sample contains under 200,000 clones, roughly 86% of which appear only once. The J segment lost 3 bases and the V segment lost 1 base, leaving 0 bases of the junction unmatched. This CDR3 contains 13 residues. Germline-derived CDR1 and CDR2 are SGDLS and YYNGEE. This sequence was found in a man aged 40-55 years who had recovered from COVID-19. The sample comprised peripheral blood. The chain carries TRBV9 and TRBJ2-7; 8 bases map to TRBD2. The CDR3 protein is CASSVTSGYEQYF. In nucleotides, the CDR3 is TGTGCCAGCAGCGTAACTAGCGGCTACGAGCAGTACTTC.